This is a list of T cell receptor beta chains from one sample in a study of glioma-infiltrating T cells after dendritic cell vaccination. The assay was immunoSEQ multiplex PCR, and TCRdb's table has in-frame clones only and misses some. The table shows 85,000 to 100,000 clones, with roughly 85% occurring only once. The sequencing here drew on blood, taken after dendritic cell vaccination. Receptor source: a human donor with glioblastoma. CDR3s include the opening cysteine and the closing phenylalanine or tryptophan. The D gene is left open where the match is weak. Clone size is given for some rows only: seen once, a few or many times, or a class if the clone is expanded.

>15|-|-|TRBJ1-4|TRBV4-3
CASSQDGRLNEKLFF
TGCGCCAGCAGCCAAGACGGCAGGCTGAATGAAAAACTGTTTTTT
>16|-|TRBD2|TRBJ2-2|TRBV9
CASSVAGLAGSGELFF
TGTGCCAGCAGCGTAGCCGGACTAGCGGGATCCGGGGAGCTGTTTTTT
>12|-|-|TRBJ2-7|TRBV30
CAGYTGSYEQYF
TGTGCCGGATATACAGGGTCCTACGAGCAGTACTTC
>15|-|-|TRBJ2-6|TRBV18
CASSPDSSGANVLTF
TGTGCCAGCTCACCCGACAGCTCTGGGGCCAACGTCCTGACTTTC
>15|-|TRBD1|TRBJ2-7|TRBV7-9
CASSPGQELAYEQYF
TGTGCCAGCAGCCCAGGACAGGAACTCGCCTACGAGCAGTACTTC
>12|-|TRBD1|TRBJ1-1|TRBV19
CASSQGGAEAFF
TGTGCCAGTAGTCAGGGGGGAGCTGAAGCTTTCTTT
>19|-|TRBD1|TRBJ1-1|TRBV11-2
CASSLDSLWTGGANTEAFF
TGTGCCAGCAGCTTAGACTCCCTTTGGACAGGGGGGGCGAACACTGAAGCTTTCTTT
>10|-|-|TRBJ2-1|TRBV29-1
CSVSHNEQFF
TGCAGCGTGAGTCACAATGAGCAGTTCTTC
>14|once|TRBD2|TRBJ2-5|TRBV30
CAWSSPSGLETQYF
TGTGCCTGGAGTTCGCCTAGCGGGCTGGAGACCCAGTACTTC
>13|-|TRBD1|TRBJ1-2|TRBV2
CASRWTGPYGYTF
TGTGCCAGCCGATGGACAGGCCCCTATGGCTACACCTTC
>14|-|-|TRBJ1-3|TRBV6-5
CASRYQASGNTIYF
TGTGCCAGCAGGTACCAAGCCTCTGGAAACACCATATATTTT
>17|-|TRBD1|TRBJ2-5|TRBV6-1
CASSEAFTQGGEETQYF
TGTGCCAGCAGTGAAGCGTTTACCCAAGGGGGCGAAGAGACCCAGTACTTC
>15|-|TRBD1|TRBJ1-2|TRBV18
CASSLNRDRGYGYTF
TGTGCCAGCTCACTAAACCGGGACAGGGGATATGGCTACACCTTC
>17|-|-|TRBJ1-5|TRBV19
CASSILGGELSNQPQHF
TGTGCCAGTAGTATTTTGGGAGGGGAACTAAGCAATCAGCCCCAGCATTTT
>16|-|TRBD1|TRBJ2-7|TRBV7-8
CASSLVATGDSYEQYF
TGTGCCAGCAGCTTAGTCGCGACAGGGGACTCCTACGAGCAGTACTTC
>16|once|TRBD2|TRBJ2-7|TRBV7-2
CASSPRWGLALDEQYF
TGTGCCAGCAGCCCCAGGTGGGGACTAGCTCTGGACGAGCAGTACTTC
>18|-|-|TRBJ1-5|TRBV18
CASSPPVLSGTSNQPQHF
TGTGCCAGCTCACCACCGGTGCTTTCAGGTACTAGCAATCAGCCCCAGCATTTT
>15|medium-sized|-|TRBJ2-7|TRBV19
CASSISLTGPYEQYF
TGTGCCAGTAGTATCTCTTTGACAGGTCCTTACGAGCAGTACTTC
>15|-|TRBD2|TRBJ2-7|TRBV19
CASSIASGETYEQYF
TGTGCCAGTAGTATAGCTAGCGGGGAGACCTACGAGCAGTACTTC
>16|-|TRBD1|TRBJ2-7|TRBV5-1
CASSLGGGRGTYEQYF
TGCGCCAGCAGCTTGGGAGGGGGCAGGGGAACCTACGAGCAGTACTTC
>16|-|TRBD2|TRBJ2-5|TRBV9
CASSVDPVGGGETQYF
TGTGCCAGCAGCGTAGACCCGGTGGGGGGAGGGGAGACCCAGTACTTC
>13|-|-|TRBJ1-2|TRBV27
CASSLAGARGYTF
TGTGCCAGCAGTTTAGCGGGGGCTCGGGGCTACACCTTC
>15|-|TRBD1|TRBJ2-7|TRBV10-1
CASRVPGQGIYEQYF
TGCGCCAGCAGAGTGCCGGGACAGGGTATCTACGAGCAGTACTTC
>18|-|-|TRBJ1-5|TRBV21-1
CASSPRLGGIYSNQPQHF
TGTGCCAGCAGCCCCCGCTTGGGGGGAATTTATAGCAATCAGCCCCAGCATTTT
>14|-|-|TRBJ2-4|TRBV27
CASSPRTSGNIQYF
TGTGCCAGCAGTCCGCGAACGTCTGGAAACATTCAGTACTTC
>15|-|TRBD2|TRBJ2-1|TRBV6-5
CASRHKRGGYNEQFF
TGTGCCAGCAGACATAAGCGGGGGGGCTACAATGAGCAGTTCTTC
>12|few|-|TRBJ2-7|TRBV28
CASSLGAWEQYF
TGTGCCAGCAGTTTGGGAGCGTGGGAGCAGTACTTC
>15|-|-|TRBJ1-5|TRBV7-2
CASSLRVVPNQPQHF
TGTGCCAGCAGTCTCCGGGTGGTCCCAAATCAGCCCCAGCATTTT
>14|-|TRBD2|TRBJ2-7|TRBV7-3
CASSSGLGSAEQYF
TGTGCCAGCAGCTCGGGACTAGGTTCGGCCGAGCAGTACTTC
>15|-|TRBD1|TRBJ2-7|TRBV9
CASSTTGEQTHEQYF
TGTGCCAGCAGTACCACAGGGGAGCAGACCCACGAGCAGTACTTC
>14|-|-|TRBJ1-5|TRBV5-8
CASSIGQFNQPQHF
TGTGCCAGCAGCATAGGACAGTTCAATCAGCCCCAGCATTTT
>17|-|TRBD2|TRBJ2-3|TRBV4-1
CASSQPGGGPDTDTQYF
TGCGCCAGCAGCCAACCTGGGGGAGGGCCCGACACAGATACGCAGTATTTT
>15|-|TRBD1|TRBJ2-7|TRBV11-3
CASSLQGTGGYEQYF
TGTGCCAGCAGTCTCCAGGGGACAGGGGGCTACGAGCAGTACTTC
>13|-|-|TRBJ2-7|TRBV18
CASSLGQLYEQYF
TGTGCCAGCTCACTTGGACAGCTCTACGAGCAGTACTTC
>14|few|-|TRBJ2-2|TRBV7-2
CASSLALNTGELFF
TGTGCCAGCAGCTTAGCTCTGAACACCGGGGAGCTGTTTTTT
>16|-|TRBD2|TRBJ2-7|TRBV11-2
CASSLGWAGGPKEQYF
TGTGCCAGCAGCTTAGGTTGGGCGGGGGGGCCGAAAGAGCAGTACTTC
>14|-|TRBD1|TRBJ2-7|TRBV5-1
CASSSDRGHYEQYF
TGCGCCAGCAGCTCTGACAGGGGACACTACGAGCAGTACTTC
>12|-|-|TRBJ1-1|TRBV28
CASSWGHGEAFF
TGTGCCAGCAGTTGGGGACATGGTGAAGCTTTCTTT
>13|-|-|TRBJ2-2|TRBV19
CASSNGFSGELFF
TGTGCCAGTAGTAACGGGTTCTCCGGGGAGCTGTTTTTT
>16|-|-|TRBJ2-1|TRBV10-3
CAISEYGWAQLVEQFF
TGTGCCATCAGTGAGTATGGGTGGGCCCAGCTCGTTGAGCAGTTCTTC
>17|few|-|TRBJ2-6|TRBV7-3
CASSLRQLHSGANVLTF
TGTGCCAGCAGCTTACGTCAACTACACTCTGGGGCCAACGTCCTGACTTTC
>14|-|TRBD1|TRBJ1-6|TRBV27
CASSSGDSNSPLHF
TGTGCCAGCAGTTCCGGGGACAGTAATTCACCCCTCCACTTT
>17|-|TRBD2|TRBJ2-3|TRBV11-2
CASSLEPSGRRTDTQYF
TGTGCCAGCAGCTTAGAGCCTAGCGGGAGGAGGACAGATACGCAGTATTTT
>15|once|-|TRBJ1-2|TRBV6-5
CASSYFGTTNYGYTF
TGTGCCAGCAGTTACTTCGGGACAACTAACTATGGCTACACCTTC
>12|-|TRBD1|TRBJ1-2|TRBV11-3
CASSPGQDGYTF
TGTGCCAGCAGCCCCGGACAGGATGGCTACACCTTC
>15|-|-|TRBJ2-7|TRBV5-1
CASSQQGAGDYEQYF
TGCGCCAGCAGCCAACAAGGGGCAGGAGATTACGAGCAGTACTTC
>16|-|-|TRBJ2-5|TRBV11-2
CASSLVRGRKQETQYF
TGTGCCAGCAGCTTAGTTAGAGGCAGAAAACAAGAGACCCAGTACTTC
>14|-|-|TRBJ2-7|TRBV10-3
CAISLAKSNHEQYF
TGTGCCATCAGCCTCGCGAAGTCTAACCACGAGCAGTACTTC
>13|-|-|TRBJ2-1|TRBV5-1
CASSLRTGVEQFF
TGCGCCAGCAGCTTGAGAACGGGGGTAGAGCAGTTCTTC
>15|-|-|TRBJ2-3|TRBV6-4
CASSDGGGSTDTQYF
TGTGCCAGCAGTGACGGTGGGGGCAGCACAGATACGCAGTATTTT
>14|-|-|TRBJ1-2|TRBV11-1
CASSQDGSNYGYTF
TGTGCCAGCAGCCAAGACGGGTCTAACTATGGCTACACCTTC
>16|-|-|TRBJ2-7|TRBV19
CASSPDETGLLNEQYF
TGTGCCAGTAGCCCCGATGAGACAGGCCTGCTCAACGAGCAGTACTTC
>16|few|-|TRBJ2-7|TRBV4-3
CASSQDWATGSYEQYF
TGCGCCAGCAGCCAAGATTGGGCTACGGGAAGCTACGAGCAGTACTTC
>18|-|TRBD2|TRBJ2-2|TRBV7-2
CASSLDRASGVNTGELFF
TGTGCCAGCAGCTTAGATCGGGCTAGCGGAGTCAACACCGGGGAGCTGTTTTTT
>16|-|-|TRBJ1-3|TRBV2
CASSVGQSYSGNTIYF
TGTGCCAGCAGTGTAGGACAGTCTTACTCTGGAAACACCATATATTTT
>15|once|-|TRBJ2-7|TRBV27
CASTAGRVNSHEQYF
TGTGCCAGCACCGCCGGGAGAGTCAACTCCCACGAGCAGTACTTC
>12|-|TRBD2|TRBJ2-7|TRBV9
CASSAGGPEQYF
TGTGCCAGCAGTGCGGGGGGGCCCGAGCAGTACTTC
>15|once|-|TRBJ2-1|TRBV7-2
CASSQTVAAYNEQFF
TGTGCCAGCAGCCAAACAGTAGCGGCCTACAATGAGCAGTTCTTC